These 27 T cell receptor beta chains originate from one sample sequenced in a study of shared T cell receptors in the human thymus. Clones were sequenced by immunoSEQ multiplex PCR, and TCRdb holds only the in-frame ones, with some missing. The table lists over 650,000 clones, about 89% of them singletons, with 0.009% to 0.0095% in the top ten. The same data also contributed to another study, on human thymus T cells.

The sample comprised thymocytes. All receptors come from a boy under two years old with a congenital heart defect.

The chain joins TRBV10-3 to TRBJ2-7; 10 bases align to TRBD2. V lost 0 bases to trimming and J lost 4 bases; unmatched junction nucleotides: 3. Germline V CDR1 and CDR2: ENHRY, SYGVKD. The CDR3 consists of 15 residues. CDR3 region: CAISESGTSVYEQYF. The CDR3 DNA is TGTGCCATCAGTGAGTCGGGGACTAGCGTTTACGAGCAGTACTTC.

The chain is built from TRBV5-1 and TRBJ2-7; weak D call: TRBD2 (5 bases). Between the trimmed V and J ends, which lost 3 bases and 2 bases, there was a span of 9 bases. CDR1 and CDR2 from the germline V gene are SGHRS and YFSETQ. This CDR3 region has 13 residues. CDR3 loop: CASSSDFTYEQYF. CDR3 coding DNA: TGCGCCAGCAGCTCGGACTTTACCTACGAGCAGTACTTC.

The chain combines TRBV6-5 with TRBJ1-1; no clear D gene. Germline V gene lookup returns CDR1 MNHEY and CDR2 SVGAGI. The V end lost 6 bases, the J end lost 5 bases, and 16 bases lay between the germline ends. This CDR3 comprises 14 residues. The CDR3 spells CASSLDGEFTEAFF. For the CDR3, the DNA is TGTGCCAGCAGCCTCGACGGGGAGTTTACTGAAGCTTTCTTT.

The rearrangement uses TRBV4-2 and TRBJ1-2; 9 bases map to TRBD1. V was pared by 0 bases and J by 2 bases, with 4 bases of the junction left unmatched. The CDR3 covers 16 residues. Looked up from germline, CDR1 is LGHNA and CDR2 is YNFKEQ. This chain's CDR3 is CASSQDRTGANYGYTF. The CDR3 DNA reads TGTGCCAGCAGCCAAGATCGGACAGGGGCGAACTATGGCTACACCTTC.

This clone was found once. The genes are TRBV5-6 and TRBJ2-1; 13 bases align to TRBD2. CDR1 is SGHDT and CDR2 is YYEEEE in the germline V gene. With 0 bases clipped from V and 14 bases from J, the junction kept 8 bases outside the gene matches. The CDR3 length is 15 residues. The CDR3 DNA is TGTGCCAGCAGCTTGGTTGGGACTAGCGGGAAGGGGGAGTTCTTC. The encoded protein is CASSLVGTSGKGEFF.

This clone was seen just once. V is TRBV4-3 and J is TRBJ1-3; TRBD1 is a possible D gene (6 bases). Trimming took off 0 bases at V and 2 bases at J, with 14 bases between the two ends. Per germline, CDR1 LGHNA and CDR2 YSLEER. CDR3 length equals 17 residues. CDR3 sequence: CASSQDGRGAPGNTIYF. Written as DNA, the CDR3 is TGCGCCAGCAGCCAAGATGGGCGGGGGGCTCCTGGAAACACCATATATTTT.

The rearrangement links TRBV7-2 to TRBJ2-5; 9 nucleotides align to TRBD2. The V gene end was trimmed by 0 bases and the J gene end by 5 bases; junction bases not matched to a gene: 7. CDR1 SGHTA and CDR2 FQGNSA come from the germline V gene. The CDR3 consists of 16 residues. The CDR3: CASSLAWRGGGETQYF. Here the CDR3 DNA reads TGTGCCAGCAGCTTAGCGTGGCGGGGGGGCGGCGAGACCCAGTACTTC.

The chain has TRBV10-3 and TRBJ1-5; TRBD1 is a possible D gene (5 bases). The CDR3 is made up of 15 amino acids. V shed 3 bases and J shed 0 bases, with 9 bases lying between them. CDR1 and CDR2 (germline): ENHRY, SYGVKD. The CDR3 sequence is CAISDDRDSNQPQHF. The CDR3 coding sequence is TGTGCCATCAGTGACGACAGAGATAGCAATCAGCCCCAGCATTTT.

V is TRBV28 and J is TRBJ1-4; D may be TRBD1 (6 bases). Germline assignment: CDR1 MDHEN and CDR2 SYDVKM. The CDR3 consists of 14 residues. V was clipped by 5 bases and J by 2 bases, with 9 bases between them. In nucleotides, the CDR3 is TGTGCCAGCAGTCAAGGGGGTACTAATGAAAAACTGTTTTTT. Residues: CASSQGGTNEKLFF.

In its sample, this clone was seen once. V usage is TRBV6-5 and J usage is TRBJ2-3, with a weak D call TRBD2 (6 bases). CDR3 length: 16 amino acids. V lost 3 bases and J 1 base, leaving 14 bases between the germline ends. The germline gives CDR1 MNHEY, CDR2 SVGAGI. For the CDR3, the DNA is TGTGCCAGCAGTTATCAGGAATGGGGGGGCACAGATACGCAGTATTTT. The encoded protein is CASSYQEWGGTDTQYF.

V is TRBV29-1 and J is TRBJ1-2; D unclear. The germline V and J ends were trimmed by 4 bases and 8 bases, with 17 bases remaining between them. CDR1 is SQVTM and CDR2 is ANQGSEA in the germline V gene. This CDR3 comprises 13 residues. DNA of the CDR3: TGCAGCGTTGGGACTTCCCTCTGGGAGGGCTACACCTTC. Its translation is CSVGTSLWEGYTF.

The chain uses TRBV28 and TRBJ2-5, with 7 bases matching TRBD1. This CDR3 has 15 amino acids. In germline, CDR1 is MDHEN, CDR2 SYDVKM. J gave up 0 bases and V 1 base, and 2 bases lay outside the gene matches. Here the CDR3 reads CASSLSTGYQETQYF. The CDR3 coding sequence is TGTGCCAGCAGTTTATCGACAGGGTACCAAGAGACCCAGTACTTC.

The rearrangement joins TRBV5-1 to TRBJ2-5, with 10 bases aligning to TRBD1. The end of the DNA is better explained by TRBJ2-7, so the J call may be wrong. The length of the CDR3 is 16 residues. The V gene's germline CDR1 is SGHRS and CDR2 YFSETQ. DNA of the CDR3: TGCGCCAGCCAGATGTTATCCGGGACAGGGGCCTACGAGCAGTACTTC. Its protein product is CASQMLSGTGAYEQYF.

The chain recombines TRBV30 with TRBJ1-1, with unresolved D. The CDR3 has 14 residues. The germline V and J ends were trimmed by 3 bases and 4 bases, with 15 bases remaining between them. Looked up from germline, CDR1 is GTSNPN and CDR2 is SVGIG (reference sequence). The DNA of the CDR3 is TGTGCCTGGAGCAGAGGGAGCGAGGGCACTGAAGCTTTCTTT. As protein: CAWSRGSEGTEAFF. The full variable domain, its missing parts supplied by reference TRBV30 and TRBJ1-1, is SQTIHQWPATLVQPVGSPLSLECTVEGTSNPNLYWYRQAAGRGLQLLFYSVGIGQISSEVPQNLSASRPQDRQFILSSKKLLLSDSGFYLCAWSRGSEGTEAFFGQGTRLTVV.

The J gene is TRBJ2-3, the V gene TRBV4-3; 7 positions agree with TRBD2. The CDR3 has 17 residues. V lost 0 bases to trimming and J lost 6 bases; unmatched junction nucleotides: 12. Per germline, CDR1 LGHNA and CDR2 YSLEER. The CDR3: CASSQDRLAEAWDTQYF. In DNA form, the CDR3 reads TGCGCCAGCAGCCAAGATCGGCTAGCGGAGGCCTGGGATACGCAGTATTTT.

The rearrangement links TRBV28 to TRBJ2-7, with 8 bases lining up with TRBD1. Germline CDR1 MDHEN, CDR2 SYDVKM. Unmatched junction bases numbered 18, after V lost 4 bases and J lost 7 bases. This CDR3 comprises 17 residues. This chain's CDR3 is CASSYARFEQGAGEQYF. The CDR3 DNA reads as TGTGCCAGCAGTTATGCCCGTTTTGAGCAGGGGGCTGGGGAGCAGTACTTC. The variable domain in full, completed from reference TRBV28 and TRBJ2-7, reads DVKVTQSSRYLVKRTGEKVFLECVQDMDHENMFWYRQDPGLGLRLIYFSYDVKMKEKGDIPEGYSVSREKKERFSLILESASTNQTSMYLCASSYARFEQGAGEQYFGPGTRLTVT.

The V and J genes are TRBV7-2 and TRBJ2-5; TRBD2 is a possible D gene (5 bases). The germline V and J ends were trimmed by 1 base and 5 bases, with 5 bases remaining between them. Per germline, CDR1 SGHTA and CDR2 FQGNSA. The CDR3 consists of 12 residues. The CDR3 loop reads CASSLERETQYF. As DNA, the CDR3 is TGTGCCAGCAGCTTAGAGCGGGAGACCCAGTACTTC. Together with reference TRBV7-2 and TRBJ2-5, the CDR3 gives the full variable domain: GAGVSQSPSNKVTEKGKDVELRCDPISGHTALYWYRQSLGQGLEFLIYFQGNSAPDKSGLPSDRFSAERTGGSVSTLTIQRTQQEDSAVYLCASSLERETQYFGPGTRLLVL.

CDR3 DNA: TGCAGCGTTGAATTAAAGGACATCCTGAACACTGAAGCTTTCTTT. It yields the protein CSVELKDILNTEAFF. This chain joins TRBV29-1 and TRBJ1-1; D might be TRBD1 (5 bases). CDR3 length: 15 residues. Per the germline V gene, CDR1 is SQVTM and CDR2 is ANQGSEA. V was cut by 2 bases and J by 0 bases, with 13 bases left in between.

The V gene is TRBV30, the J gene TRBJ1-5; 7 bases line up with TRBD1. The CDR3 is 14 amino acids. V shed 2 bases and J 7 bases; nucleotides not matched to a gene: 8. Germline-derived CDR1 and CDR2 are GTSNPN and SVGIG (reference sequence). The chain's CDR3 is CAWSSDDRDQPQHF. The CDR3, as DNA: TGTGCCTGGAGTTCTGACGACAGGGACCAGCCCCAGCATTTT.

The sample holds one count of this clone. The sample holds other DNA sequences that translate to the same CDR3. The chain combines TRBV6-5 with TRBJ1-2, with a weak D call TRBD1 (6 bases). CDR1 and CDR2 (germline): MNHEY, SVGAGI. There are 13 residues in the CDR3. V was cut by 5 bases and J by 8 bases, with 15 bases left in between. CDR3 DNA: TGTGCCAGCAGTCCACTTACAGGGCCCGGCTACACCTTC. Amino acids: CASSPLTGPGYTF.

The chain joins TRBV4-1 to TRBJ2-7, with TRBD2 matching over 8 bases. Germline V CDR1 and CDR2: MGHRA, YSYEKL. V trimming: 0 bases; J trimming: 5 bases; junction bases outside the gene matches: 3. There are 14 residues in the CDR3. The CDR3 loop reads CASSQDSGNHEQYF. CDR3 nucleotide sequence: TGCGCCAGCAGCCAAGATAGCGGGAACCACGAGCAGTACTTC.

The chain employs TRBV4-1 and TRBJ1-5; no clear D gene. The CDR3 runs to 13 residues. Trimming removed 0 bases from V and 11 bases from J, with 11 bases in between. CDR1 and CDR2 from the germline V gene are MGHRA and YSYEKL. In nucleotides, the CDR3 is TGCGCCAGCAGCCAAGATGAGGGCTGGGCCCAGCATTTT. Translation gives CASSQDEGWAQHF.

The chain employs TRBV5-4 and TRBJ2-3; 9 positions match TRBD2. J was trimmed by 8 bases and V by 0 bases; bases with no gene match: 10. The length of the CDR3 is 16 residues. Germline values: CDR1 SGHNT, CDR2 YYREEE (reference sequence). Here the CDR3 reads CASSLEGGRAGVTQYF. CDR3 DNA: TGTGCCAGCAGCTTGGAAGGCGGGAGGGCCGGGGTTACGCAGTATTTT.

The gene calls are TRBV7-2 and TRBJ1-5; 11 bases map to TRBD1. This CDR3 contains 19 residues. Trimming took 5 bases from V and 2 from J; bases not matched to a gene: 14. From germline, CDR1 is SGHTA and CDR2 FQGNSA. The DNA for the CDR3 is TGTGCCAGCAGCGTCGTAGGGACAGGGGGAGCCATGGGCAATCAGCCCCAGCATTTT. This gives the protein CASSVVGTGGAMGNQPQHF.

The rearrangement links TRBV5-1 to TRBJ2-6; TRBD1 is a possible D gene (5 bases). Germline V gene data show CDR1 as SGHRS and CDR2 as YFSETQ. V was pared by 4 bases and J by 0 bases, with 11 bases between. The CDR3 runs to 16 residues. CDR3 amino acids: CASSTRQFSGANVLTF. The CDR3 DNA follows: TGCGCCAGCAGCACAAGACAGTTCTCTGGGGCCAACGTCCTGACTTTC.

This chain connects TRBV4-1 to TRBJ2-1; TRBD1 aligns across 7 bases. The germline V gene has CDR1 MGHRA and CDR2 YSYEKL. Trimming at V came to 2 bases and at J to 4 bases, leaving 5 bases not matched to a gene. The CDR3 covers 15 residues. The CDR3 sequence: CASSQCSGGYNEQFF. CDR3 coding DNA: TGCGCCAGCAGCCAATGTTCAGGGGGATACAATGAGCAGTTCTTC.

Turning to this clone: Other DNA sequences in the sample encode the same CDR3. The rearrangement uses TRBV6-5 and TRBJ2-7; D is perhaps TRBD1 (6 bases). Germline loops: CDR1 MNHEY, CDR2 SVGAGI. Trimming removed 5 bases at V and 4 bases at J, with 9 bases between. CDR3 length: 12 amino acids. The CDR3 sequence: CASSKQGYEQYF. The CDR3 nucleotides read TGTGCCAGCAGTAAACAGGGATACGAGCAGTACTTC.